The 23 T cell receptor beta chains reported below all come from one sample, sequenced in a study of blood T cell repertoires in COVID-19. Clones were read by immunoSEQ multiplex PCR, and TCRdb kept only the in-frame ones, dropping some. This table holds some 260,000 clones, about 88% found once. Sequencing was carried out using peripheral blood. These TCRs come from a woman in her thirties or forties who had recovered from COVID-19.

The chain carries TRBV11-3 and TRBJ2-1; TRBD2 agrees at 12 bases. The CDR3 loop spans 16 amino acids. V gave up 8 bases and J gave up 2 bases; unmatched junction bases: 7. Germline V gene sequence: CDR1 SGHNT, CDR2 YENEEA. The CDR3 nucleotides are TGTGCCAGCGCCCCACCTAGCGGGAGGGCCTACAATGAGCAGTTCTTC. It encodes CASAPPSGRAYNEQFF.

This chain connects TRBV4-1 to TRBJ2-1, with D tentatively TRBD2 (6 bases). V lost 5 bases and J lost 8, with 16 bases in between. This CDR3 contains 14 residues. Looked up from germline, CDR1 is MGHRA and CDR2 is YSYEKL. CDR3: CASSASAGRYEQFF. The CDR3 nucleotides are TGCGCCAGCAGCGCATCGGCGGGAAGGTATGAGCAGTTCTTC.

This chain links TRBV28 with TRBJ1-2; D call uncertain. Germline V gene sequence: CDR1 MDHEN, CDR2 SYDVKM. CDR3 length: 14 residues. The germline V and J ends were trimmed by 6 bases and 1 base, with 12 bases remaining between them. The CDR3 here is CASSVPGINYGYTF. The CDR3 nucleotides read TGTGCCAGCAGCGTTCCCGGGATTAACTATGGCTACACCTTC.

This clone is a singleton in its sample. The V call is TRBV7-6, the J call TRBJ2-3; 12 nucleotides match TRBD2. The J segment lost 2 bases and the V segment lost 1 base, leaving 4 bases of the junction unmatched. The germline V gene encodes CDR1 SGHVS and CDR2 FNYEAQ. The CDR3 has 17 amino acids. The CDR3, as DNA: TGTGCCAGCAGCTTAGGGACTAGCGGGATGAACACAGATACGCAGTATTTT. This encodes CASSLGTSGMNTDTQYF.

The chain joins TRBV5-1 to TRBJ1-2; possibly TRBD1 for D (5 bases). Germline V gene sequence: CDR1 SGHRS, CDR2 YFSETQ. V was cut by 0 bases and J by 7 bases, with 13 bases left in between. The CDR3 spans 14 residues. The CDR3 region is CASSLAVGPGGYTF. The CDR3, as DNA: TGCGCCAGCAGCTTGGCCGTGGGGCCTGGTGGCTACACCTTC. Full variable domain (rest looked up from reference TRBV5-1 and TRBJ1-2): KAGVTQTPRYLIKTRGQQVTLSCSPISGHRSVSWYQQTPGQGLQFLFEYFSETQRNKGNFPGRFSGRQFSNSRSEMNVSTLELGDSALYLCASSLAVGPGGYTFGSGTRLTVV.

A single count supports this clone. J is TRBJ2-7 and V is TRBV30, with 11 bases identical to TRBD2. The CDR3 is 14 amino acids. In germline, CDR1 is GTSNPN, CDR2 SVGIG (reference sequence). Germline trimming cut 7 bases from V and 5 bases from J; bases unmatched to any gene: 10. The CDR3 protein is CALGPGLAVHEQYF. CDR3 DNA sequence: TGTGCCTTGGGACCGGGACTAGCGGTCCACGAGCAGTACTTC. The whole variable domain, filled in from reference TRBV30 and TRBJ2-7, reads SQTIHQWPATLVQPVGSPLSLECTVEGTSNPNLYWYRQAAGRGLQLLFYSVGIGQISSEVPQNLSASRPQDRQFILSSKKLLLSDSGFYLCALGPGLAVHEQYFGPGTRLTVT.

J is TRBJ1-1 and V is TRBV7-3; D is uncertain. This CDR3 contains 12 residues. From germline, CDR1 is SGHTA and CDR2 FQGTGA. The V gene lost 0 bases and the J gene lost 8 bases, with 7 bases spanning the gap. In DNA form, the CDR3 reads TGTGCCAGCAGCTTAACAGGCAGGGAAGCTTTCTTT. Protein sequence: CASSLTGREAFF. The full variable domain, in which reference TRBV7-3 and TRBJ1-1 provide the parts outside the CDR3, is GAGVSQTPSNKVTEKGKYVELRCDPISGHTALYWYRQSLGQGPEFLIYFQGTGAADDSGLPNDRFFAVRPEGSVSTLKIQRTERGDSAVYLCASSLTGREAFFGQGTRLTVV.

J is TRBJ1-6 and V is TRBV5-1, with TRBD1 matching 9 bases. Trimming cost V 0 bases and J 7 bases; bases outside gene matches: 5. The CDR3 is 16 residues long. Germline V gives CDR1 SGHRS, CDR2 YFSETQ. The CDR3 loop reads CASSLVLGQGNSPLHF. The CDR3 DNA reads TGCGCCAGCAGCTTGGTATTGGGACAGGGCAATTCACCCCTCCACTTT.

The gene calls are TRBV4-3 and TRBJ2-1; 8 bases align to TRBD2. J gave up 0 bases and V 3 bases, and 4 bases lay outside the gene matches. This CDR3 has 16 amino acids. Germline V gene lookup returns CDR1 LGHNA and CDR2 YSLEER. The CDR3 DNA reads TGCGCCAGCAGCCAGACGGGGACTAGCTCCTACAATGAGCAGTTCTTC. Protein: CASSQTGTSSYNEQFF.

The chain employs TRBV7-3 and TRBJ2-5; TRBD2 agrees at 10 bases. The ends lost 5 bases at V and 2 bases at J; junction bases unmatched: 2. The CDR3 length is 14 residues. CDR1 is SGHTA, CDR2 FQGTGA, per germline. CDR3: CASSLAGAQETQYF. In DNA, the CDR3 is TGTGCCAGCAGCCTAGCGGGGGCTCAAGAGACCCAGTACTTC. Full variable domain (remainder filled in from reference TRBV7-3 and TRBJ2-5): GAGVSQTPSNKVTEKGKYVELRCDPISGHTALYWYRQSLGQGPEFLIYFQGTGAADDSGLPNDRFFAVRPEGSVSTLKIQRTERGDSAVYLCASSLAGAQETQYFGPGTRLLVL.

This clone was observed once. The rearrangement links TRBV2 to TRBJ1-6; TRBD1 aligns across 8 bases. Germline CDR1 SNHLY, CDR2 FYNNEI. This CDR3 is 17 amino acids long. V shed 1 base and J 7 bases; nucleotides not matched to a gene: 9. The CDR3 DNA reads TGTGCCAGCAGTGAAGACAAGCAGGGGGCTAGAAATTCACCCCTCCACTTT. It is translated as CASSEDKQGARNSPLHF. Combining the CDR3 with reference TRBV2 and TRBJ1-6 gives the whole variable domain EPEVTQTPSHQVTQMGQEVILRCVPISNHLYFYWYRQILGQKVEFLVSFYNNEISEKSEIFDDQFSVERPDGSNFTLKIRSTKLEDSAMYFCASSEDKQGARNSPLHFGNGTRLTVT.

The sample holds a few counts of this clone. The chain uses TRBV14 and TRBJ1-6, with D tentatively TRBD1 (5 bases). V lost 2 bases, J lost 8 bases, and 16 bases lay in between. The CDR3 covers 16 residues. From germline, CDR1 is SGHDN and CDR2 FVKESK. Here the CDR3 DNA reads TGTGCCAGCAGCCAATGGGCAGCAGGGCCGGATTCACCCCTCCACTTT. Translated: CASSQWAAGPDSPLHF.

There are many counts of this clone. This chain uses TRBV6-2 or TRBV6-3 with TRBJ2-3; TRBD2 agrees at 10 bases. CDR1 MNHEY and CDR2 SVGEGT come from the germline V gene. The CDR3 length is 14 residues. Unmatched junction bases numbered 1, after V lost 5 bases and J lost 2 bases. CDR3 amino acids: CASSSGGATDTQYF. The CDR3, as DNA: TGTGCCAGCAGTAGCGGGGGGGCCACAGATACGCAGTATTTT.

V is TRBV7-2 and J is TRBJ1-2; 9 positions match TRBD1. Germline V gene sequence: CDR1 SGHTA, CDR2 FQGNSA. J was trimmed by 6 bases and V by 1 base; bases with no gene match: 9. This CDR3 spans 16 amino acids. The CDR3 DNA reads as TGTGCCAGCAGCTTAGGCGAACAGGGGGCTTTAGATGGCTACACCTTC. Its translation is CASSLGEQGALDGYTF.

This chain connects TRBV28 to TRBJ2-7, with D perhaps matching TRBD2 (5 bases). The V gene lost 5 bases and the J gene lost 4 bases, with 12 bases spanning the gap. There are 13 residues in the CDR3. CDR1 MDHEN and CDR2 SYDVKM come from the germline V gene. DNA for the CDR3: TGTGCCAGCAGTCGAGGACGGGAATACGAGCAGTACTTC. This encodes CASSRGREYEQYF.

The chain joins TRBV6-2 or TRBV6-3 to TRBJ1-3, with TRBD1 matching 8 bases. The CDR3 is 15 residues long. V lost 5 bases and J lost 4; bases outside the gene matches: 7. Germline V gene sequence: CDR1 MNHEY, CDR2 SVGEGT. For the CDR3, the DNA is TGTGCCAGCAGTCAACCGGGACAGGCGGGAAACACCATATATTTT. Translating gives CASSQPGQAGNTIYF.

This clone has only a few counts. The DNA for the CDR3 is TGTGCCATCAAGGGGGCAAGGAACTATGGCTACACCTTC. Translation: CAIKGARNYGYTF. The rearrangement links TRBV10-3 to TRBJ1-2, with 7 nucleotides matching TRBD1. Looked up from germline, CDR1 is ENHRY and CDR2 is SYGVKD. CDR3 length equals 13 residues. The ends lost 7 bases at V and 2 bases at J; junction bases unmatched: 4.

This chain uses TRBV4-3 with TRBJ1-6; perhaps TRBD1 as D (5 bases). Trimming took off 3 bases at V and 7 bases at J, with 16 bases between the two ends. The CDR3 has 16 residues. Germline V gives CDR1 LGHNA, CDR2 YSLEER. The CDR3 region is CASSQTSGGVNSPLHF. CDR3 in DNA: TGCGCCAGCAGCCAGACGTCCGGGGGAGTAAATTCACCCCTCCACTTT.

This rearrangement joins TRBV3-1 (or the pseudogene TRBV3-2) to TRBJ1-5, with D possibly being TRBD1 (6 bases). The CDR3 loop spans 15 amino acids. Germline loops: CDR1 LGHDT, CDR2 YNNKEL (reference sequence). V lost 1 base and J lost 7, with 14 bases in between. The CDR3 region has the DNA TGTGCCAGCAGCCAAGGTGTAGGGGGTGCCCAGCCCCAGCATTTT. This sequence encodes CASSQGVGGAQPQHF.

The rearrangement links TRBV5-6 to TRBJ2-5; the match to TRBD1 covers 7 bases. Germline CDR1 and CDR2: SGHDT and YYEEEE. V shed 2 bases and J 2 bases; nucleotides not matched to a gene: 9. The CDR3 sequence is 16 residues long. The CDR3 nucleotides read TGTGCCAGCAGCTTTGTTCCGGGACAGCCTCAAGAGACCCAGTACTTC. It yields the protein CASSFVPGQPQETQYF.

This rearrangement joins TRBV19 to TRBJ1-2; 9 nucleotides line up with TRBD1. The V segment lost 5 bases and the J segment 7 bases; nucleotides outside the gene matches: 17. The CDR3 has 17 amino acids. Germline V gene lookup returns CDR1 LNHDA and CDR2 SQIVND (reference sequence). The CDR3 region has the DNA TGTGCCAGTAGTTCCCGGACAGGGGCGTCGGTGGCGGCTGGCTACACCTTC. Its protein product is CASSSRTGASVAAGYTF.

This chain connects TRBV19 to TRBJ2-1; 7 bases line up with TRBD2. J was trimmed by 1 base and V by 5 bases; bases with no gene match: 29. Germline V gene lookup returns CDR1 LNHDA and CDR2 SQIVND (reference sequence). CDR3 length equals 23 residues. The CDR3 coding sequence is TGTGCCAGTAGTCTAGCCCGGGCGGGAGCCAGTTCTTTCGGGCATTGGTCCTACAATGAGCAGTTCTTC. Residues: CASSLARAGASSFGHWSYNEQFF. Full variable domain (missing parts from reference TRBV19 and TRBJ2-1): DGGITQSPKYLFRKEGQNVTLSCEQNLNHDAMYWYRQDPGQGLRLIYYSQIVNDFQKGDIAEGYSVSREKKESFPLTVTSAQKNPTAFYLCASSLARAGASSFGHWSYNEQFFGPGTRLTVL.

The V and J genes are TRBV4-2 and TRBJ2-3; 9 bases align to TRBD1. This CDR3 comprises 20 residues. Per the germline V gene, CDR1 is LGHNA and CDR2 is YNFKEQ. The junction had 16 bases not matched to a gene; V was cut back by 1 base and J by 2 bases. CDR3 nucleotides: TGTGCCAGCAGCCAAGCCCTGGGACAGGGAAGAATCATTCTCACAGATACGCAGTATTTT. Its protein is CASSQALGQGRIILTDTQYF.